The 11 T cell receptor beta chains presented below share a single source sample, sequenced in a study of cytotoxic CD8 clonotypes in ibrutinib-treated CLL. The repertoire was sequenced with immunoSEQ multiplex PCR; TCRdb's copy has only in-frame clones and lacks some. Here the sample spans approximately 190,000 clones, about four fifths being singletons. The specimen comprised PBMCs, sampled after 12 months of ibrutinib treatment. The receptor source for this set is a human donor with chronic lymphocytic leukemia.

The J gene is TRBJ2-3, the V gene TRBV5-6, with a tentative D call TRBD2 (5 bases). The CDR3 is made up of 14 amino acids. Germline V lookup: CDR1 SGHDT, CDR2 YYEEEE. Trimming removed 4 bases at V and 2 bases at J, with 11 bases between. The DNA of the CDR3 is TGTGCCAGCAGCCCCGGCGGGTACACAGATACGCAGTATTTT. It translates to CASSPGGYTDTQYF.

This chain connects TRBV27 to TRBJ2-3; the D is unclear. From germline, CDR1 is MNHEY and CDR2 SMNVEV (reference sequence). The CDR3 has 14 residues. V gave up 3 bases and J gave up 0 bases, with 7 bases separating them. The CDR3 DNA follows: TGTGCCAGCAGTTTTATCTCCAGCACAGATACGCAGTATTTT. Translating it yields CASSFISSTDTQYF.

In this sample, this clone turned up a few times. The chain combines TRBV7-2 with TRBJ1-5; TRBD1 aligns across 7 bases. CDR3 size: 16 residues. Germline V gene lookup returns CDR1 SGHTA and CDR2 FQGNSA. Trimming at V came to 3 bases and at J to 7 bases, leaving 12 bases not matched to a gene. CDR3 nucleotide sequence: TGTGCCAGCAGCTTGGGGCTGGCAGGGGGTTTCCAGCCCCAGCATTTT. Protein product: CASSLGLAGGFQPQHF.

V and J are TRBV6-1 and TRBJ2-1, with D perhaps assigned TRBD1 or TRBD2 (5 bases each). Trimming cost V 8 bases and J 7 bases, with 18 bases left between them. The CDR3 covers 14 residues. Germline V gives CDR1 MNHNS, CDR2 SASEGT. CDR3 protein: CASQITGAVNEQFF. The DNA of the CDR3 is TGTGCCAGCCAGATTACCGGGGCGGTGAATGAGCAGTTCTTC.

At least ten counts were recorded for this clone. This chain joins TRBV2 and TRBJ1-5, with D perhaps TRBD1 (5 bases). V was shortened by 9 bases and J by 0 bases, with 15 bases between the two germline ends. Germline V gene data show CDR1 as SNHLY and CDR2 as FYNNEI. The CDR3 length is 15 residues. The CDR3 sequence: CASTFRESSNQPQHF. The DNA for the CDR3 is TGTGCCAGTACCTTCAGGGAGTCTAGCAATCAGCCCCAGCATTTT.

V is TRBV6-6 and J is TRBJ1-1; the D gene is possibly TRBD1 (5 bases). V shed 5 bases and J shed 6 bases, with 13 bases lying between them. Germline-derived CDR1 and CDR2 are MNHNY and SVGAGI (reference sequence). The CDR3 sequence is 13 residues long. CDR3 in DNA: TGTGCCAGCAGTGGGGCCTTAGGGGCTGAAGCTTTCTTT. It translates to CASSGALGAEAFF.

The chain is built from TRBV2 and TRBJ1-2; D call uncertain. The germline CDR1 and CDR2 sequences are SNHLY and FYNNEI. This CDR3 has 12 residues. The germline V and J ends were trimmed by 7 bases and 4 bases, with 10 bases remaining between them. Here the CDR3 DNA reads TGTGCCAGCAAAACGGAATTCTATGGCTACACCTTC. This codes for CASKTEFYGYTF.

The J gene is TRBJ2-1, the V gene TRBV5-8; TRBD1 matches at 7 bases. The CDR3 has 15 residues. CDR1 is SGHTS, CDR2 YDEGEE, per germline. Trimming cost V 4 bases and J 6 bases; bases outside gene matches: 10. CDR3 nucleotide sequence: TGTGCCAGCAGCAAGGGGGCCGACCCTCTCAATGAGCAGTTCTTC. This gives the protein CASSKGADPLNEQFF. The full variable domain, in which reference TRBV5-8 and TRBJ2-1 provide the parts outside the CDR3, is EAGVTQSPTHLIKTRGQQATLRCSPISGHTSVYWYQQALGLGLQFLLWYDEGEERNRGNFPPRFSGRQFPNYSSELNVNALELEDSALYLCASSKGADPLNEQFFGPGTRLTVL.

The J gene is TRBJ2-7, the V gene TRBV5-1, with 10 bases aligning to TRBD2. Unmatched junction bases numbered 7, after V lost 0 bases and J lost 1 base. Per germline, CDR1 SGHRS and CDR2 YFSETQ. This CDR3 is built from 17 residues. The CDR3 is CASSLGLAGDPSYEQYF. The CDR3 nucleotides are TGCGCCAGCAGCTTGGGCCTAGCGGGGGACCCTTCCTACGAGCAGTACTTC. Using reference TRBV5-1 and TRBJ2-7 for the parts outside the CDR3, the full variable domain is KAGVTQTPRYLIKTRGQQVTLSCSPISGHRSVSWYQQTPGQGLQFLFEYFSETQRNKGNFPGRFSGRQFSNSRSEMNVSTLELGDSALYLCASSLGLAGDPSYEQYFGPGTRLTVT.

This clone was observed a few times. The CDR3 bases are TGTGCCAGCAGCTTTCCCCCTGCCTGGGACAGGAAGAATCAGCCCCAGCATTTT. As protein: CASSFPPAWDRKNQPQHF. The chain employs TRBV5-4 and TRBJ1-5; TRBD1 agrees at 8 bases. Germline assignment: CDR1 SGHNT and CDR2 YYREEE (reference sequence). The V and J ends lost 2 bases and 4 bases, in that order; junction bases with no gene match: 14. The CDR3 loop spans 18 amino acids.

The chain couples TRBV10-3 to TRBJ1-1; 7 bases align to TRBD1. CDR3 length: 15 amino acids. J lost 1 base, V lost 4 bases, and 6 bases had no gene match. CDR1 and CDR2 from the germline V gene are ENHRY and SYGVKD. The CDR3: CAISASEGANTEAFF. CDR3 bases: TGTGCCATCAGTGCGTCAGAGGGGGCGAACACTGAAGCTTTCTTT.